The 8 T cell receptor beta chains reported below all come from one sample, sequenced in a study of blood T cell repertoires in COVID-19. The data were produced by immunoSEQ multiplex PCR, yet TCRdb's version contains in-frame clones alone and is incomplete. The sample has about 300,000 clones, roughly 91% seen once. The source material was peripheral blood. The origin of the receptors is a middle-aged man with acute or convalescent COVID-19.

This chain joins TRBV7-8 and TRBJ1-6, with D maybe TRBD1 (6 bases). The CDR3 consists of 13 residues. Germline assignment: CDR1 SGHVS and CDR2 FQNEAQ. Trimming removed 5 bases from V and 8 bases from J, with 10 bases in between. The chain's CDR3 is CASSRNRDSPLHF. In nucleotides, the CDR3 is TGTGCCAGCAGCCGGAACAGGGATTCACCCCTCCACTTT.

The rearrangement joins TRBV5-4 to TRBJ1-1; D gene ambiguous. Germline V gene lookup returns CDR1 SGHNT and CDR2 YYREEE (reference sequence). Trimming removed 0 bases at V and 1 base at J, with 10 bases between. CDR3 length: 15 amino acids. CDR3 nucleotide sequence: TGTGCCAGCAGCTTGGCCTCGGGTGGGAACACTGAAGCTTTCTTT. This translates into CASSLASGGNTEAFF.

V gene TRBV12-5 combines with J gene TRBJ2-7; TRBD2 might be the D (6 bases). The germline CDR1 and CDR2 sequences are LGHNT and FRNRAP. The ends were cut back, 6 bases at V and 3 bases at J, with 9 bases in the middle. The CDR3 is 12 amino acids. The CDR3 spells CASGGLIYEQYF. The CDR3 coding sequence is TGTGCTAGTGGGGGACTTATCTACGAGCAGTACTTC.

The J gene is TRBJ1-2, the V gene TRBV12-3 or TRBV12-4; 11 nucleotides align to TRBD1. This CDR3 comprises 13 residues. With V trimmed by 7 bases and J by 8 bases, 6 bases remained unmatched. The CDR3 region is CASNRGDRGGYTF. The CDR3 nucleotides are TGTGCCAGCAACCGAGGGGACAGGGGGGGCTACACCTTC.

The J gene is TRBJ1-6, the V gene TRBV6-5; 12 bases line up with TRBD1. The length of the CDR3 is 15 residues. Germline V gene lookup returns CDR1 MNHEY and CDR2 SVGAGI. V was pared by 7 bases and J by 7 bases, with 5 bases of the junction left unmatched. The DNA of the CDR3 is TGTGCCAGCACCAAAGGGACAGGGGGCAATTCACCCCTCCACTTT. Translating it yields CASTKGTGGNSPLHF.

This chain links TRBV18 with TRBJ1-1; TRBD1 matches at 7 bases. The CDR3 is 14 amino acids. Germline CDR1 KGHSH, CDR2 LQKENI. Trimming at V came to 6 bases and at J to 3 bases, leaving 7 bases not matched to a gene. The CDR3 loop reads CASSPTGYDTEAFF. For the CDR3, the DNA is TGTGCCAGCTCGCCGACAGGGTATGACACTGAAGCTTTCTTT. Full variable domain (remainder filled in from reference TRBV18 and TRBJ1-1): NAGVMQNPRHLVRRRGQEARLRCSPMKGHSHVYWYRQLPEEGLKFMVYLQKENIIDESGMPKERFSAEFPKEGPSILRIQQVVRGDSAAYFCASSPTGYDTEAFFGQGTRLTVV.

The chain has TRBV6-5 and TRBJ2-1; 7 nucleotides agree with TRBD1. With 2 bases clipped from V and 7 bases from J, the junction kept 5 bases outside the gene matches. The CDR3 has 14 amino acids. CDR1 MNHEY and CDR2 SVGAGI come from the germline V gene. The CDR3 loop is CASSYGAGGNEQFF. The CDR3 bases are TGTGCCAGCAGTTACGGGGCAGGGGGTAATGAGCAGTTCTTC.

This rearrangement joins TRBV7-9 to TRBJ1-1; a weak D match, TRBD1 (6 bases). CDR3 size: 13 residues. Germline V CDR1 and CDR2: SEHNR, FQNEAQ (reference sequence). Trimming pared 4 bases from V and 3 bases from J, leaving 9 bases between. The CDR3 coding sequence is TGTGCCAGCAGCTCACAGGGAGACACTGAAGCTTTCTTT. Its protein product is CASSSQGDTEAFF.